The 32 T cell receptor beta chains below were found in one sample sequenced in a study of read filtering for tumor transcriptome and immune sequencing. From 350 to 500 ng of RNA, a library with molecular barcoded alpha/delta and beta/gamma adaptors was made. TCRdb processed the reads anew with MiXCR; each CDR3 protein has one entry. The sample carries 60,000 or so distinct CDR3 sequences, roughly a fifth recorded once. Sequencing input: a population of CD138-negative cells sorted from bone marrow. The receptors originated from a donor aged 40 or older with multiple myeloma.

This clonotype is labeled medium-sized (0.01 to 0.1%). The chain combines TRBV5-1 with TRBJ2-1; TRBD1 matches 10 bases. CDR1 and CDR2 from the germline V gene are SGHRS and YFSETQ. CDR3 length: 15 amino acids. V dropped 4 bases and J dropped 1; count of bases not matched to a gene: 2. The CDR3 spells CASSGTGASYNEQFF. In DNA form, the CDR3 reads TGCGCCAGCAGCGGGACAGGGGCGTCCTACAATGAGCAGTTCTTC.

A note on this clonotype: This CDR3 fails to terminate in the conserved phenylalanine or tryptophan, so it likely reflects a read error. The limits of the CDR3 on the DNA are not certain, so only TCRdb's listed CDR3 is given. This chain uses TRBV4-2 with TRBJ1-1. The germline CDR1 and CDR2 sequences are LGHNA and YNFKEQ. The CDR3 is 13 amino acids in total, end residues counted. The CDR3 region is CASSGGSNTEAFL.

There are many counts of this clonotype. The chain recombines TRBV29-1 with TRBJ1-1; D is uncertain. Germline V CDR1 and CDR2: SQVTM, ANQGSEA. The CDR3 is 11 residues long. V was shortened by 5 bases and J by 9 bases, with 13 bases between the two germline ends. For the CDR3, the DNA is TGCAGCGTTACCCCGGGGTACCAAGCTTTCTTT. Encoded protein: CSVTPGYQAFF.

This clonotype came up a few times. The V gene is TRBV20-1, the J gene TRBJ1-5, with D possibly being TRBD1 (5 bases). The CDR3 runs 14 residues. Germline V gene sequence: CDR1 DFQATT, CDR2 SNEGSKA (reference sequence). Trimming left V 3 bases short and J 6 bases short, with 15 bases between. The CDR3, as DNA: TGCAGTGCTAGCCCCCAGGGTTTTATTCAGCCCCAGCATTTT. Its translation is CSASPQGFIQPQHF.

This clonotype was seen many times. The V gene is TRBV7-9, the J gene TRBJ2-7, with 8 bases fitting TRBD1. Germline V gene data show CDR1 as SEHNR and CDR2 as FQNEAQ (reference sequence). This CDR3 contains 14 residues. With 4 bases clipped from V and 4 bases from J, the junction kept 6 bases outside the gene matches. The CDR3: CASSSGQGSYEQYF. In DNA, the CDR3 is TGTGCCAGCAGCTCCGGACAGGGTAGTTACGAGCAGTACTTC.

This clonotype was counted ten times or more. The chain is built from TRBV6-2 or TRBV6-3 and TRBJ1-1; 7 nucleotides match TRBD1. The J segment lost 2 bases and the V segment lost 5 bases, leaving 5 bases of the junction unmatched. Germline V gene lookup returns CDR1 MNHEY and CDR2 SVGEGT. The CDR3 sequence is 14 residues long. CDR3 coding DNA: TGTGCCAGCAGTCAGGGGGGGTTCAACACTGAAGCTTTCTTT. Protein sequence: CASSQGGFNTEAFF.

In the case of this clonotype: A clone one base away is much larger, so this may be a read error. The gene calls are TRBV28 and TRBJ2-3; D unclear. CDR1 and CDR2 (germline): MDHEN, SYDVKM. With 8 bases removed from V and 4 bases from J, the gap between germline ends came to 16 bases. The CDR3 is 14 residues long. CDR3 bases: TGTGCCAGCGGTTCTTGTGCGAGAGCAGATACGCAGTATTTT. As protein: CASGSCARADTQYF.

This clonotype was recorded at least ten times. Here the CDR3 DNA reads TGTGCCAGCTCATCCCGGGACAGGGCTACCAACACTGAAGCTTTCTTT. Encoded protein: CASSSRDRATNTEAFF. This chain connects TRBV18 to TRBJ1-1, with 9 bases aligning to TRBD1. V lost 5 bases and J lost 2; bases outside the gene matches: 9. This CDR3 spans 16 amino acids. Germline lookup yields CDR1 KGHSH and CDR2 LQKENI.

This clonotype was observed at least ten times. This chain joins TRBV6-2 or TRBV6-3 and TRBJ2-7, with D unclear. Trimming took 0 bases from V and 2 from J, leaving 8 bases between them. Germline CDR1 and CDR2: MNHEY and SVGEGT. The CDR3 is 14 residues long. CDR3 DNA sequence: TGTGCCAGCAGTTACTCCTACGGAACCTACGAGCAGTACTTC. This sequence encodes CASSYSYGTYEQYF.

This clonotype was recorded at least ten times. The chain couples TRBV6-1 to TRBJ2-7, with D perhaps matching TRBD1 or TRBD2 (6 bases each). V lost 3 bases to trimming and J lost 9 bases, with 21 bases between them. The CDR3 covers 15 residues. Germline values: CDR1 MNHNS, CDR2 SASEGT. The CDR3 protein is CASSDGGRGKVGQYF. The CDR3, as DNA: TGTGCCAGCAGTGACGGGGGCAGAGGGAAGGTCGGGCAGTACTTC.

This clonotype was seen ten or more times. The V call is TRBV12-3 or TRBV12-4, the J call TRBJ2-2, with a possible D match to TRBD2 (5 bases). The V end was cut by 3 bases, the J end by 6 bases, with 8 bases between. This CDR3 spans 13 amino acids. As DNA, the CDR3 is TGTGCCAGCAGTTTGGCGGGCTCCGGGGAGCTGTTTTTT. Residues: CASSLAGSGELFF.

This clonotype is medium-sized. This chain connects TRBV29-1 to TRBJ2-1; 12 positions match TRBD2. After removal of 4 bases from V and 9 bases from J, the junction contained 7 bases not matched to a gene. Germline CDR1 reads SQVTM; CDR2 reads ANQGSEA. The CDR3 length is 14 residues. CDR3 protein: CSVALAGGPSEQFF. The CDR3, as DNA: TGCAGCGTTGCGCTAGCGGGGGGGCCAAGTGAGCAGTTCTTC.

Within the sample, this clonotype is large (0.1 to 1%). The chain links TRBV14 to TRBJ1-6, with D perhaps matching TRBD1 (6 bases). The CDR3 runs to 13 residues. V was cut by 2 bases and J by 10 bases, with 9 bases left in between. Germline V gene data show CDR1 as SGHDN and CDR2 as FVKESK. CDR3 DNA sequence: TGTGCCAGCAGCCAAACAGGGAAGTCACCCCTCCACTTT. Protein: CASSQTGKSPLHF.

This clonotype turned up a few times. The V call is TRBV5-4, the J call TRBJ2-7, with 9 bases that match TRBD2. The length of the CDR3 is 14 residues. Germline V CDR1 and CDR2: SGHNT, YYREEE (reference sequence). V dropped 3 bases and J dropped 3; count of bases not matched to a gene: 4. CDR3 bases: TGTGCCAGCAGCTCCGGGACTAGCCGCTACGAGCAGTACTTC. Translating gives CASSSGTSRYEQYF.

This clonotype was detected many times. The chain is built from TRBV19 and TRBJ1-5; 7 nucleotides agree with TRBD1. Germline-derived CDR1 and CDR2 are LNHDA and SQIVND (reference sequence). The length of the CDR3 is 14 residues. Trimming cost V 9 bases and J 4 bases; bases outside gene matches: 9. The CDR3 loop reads CASKLRDSNQPQHF. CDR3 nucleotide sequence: TGTGCCAGCAAGCTCCGGGACAGTAATCAGCCCCAGCATTTT.

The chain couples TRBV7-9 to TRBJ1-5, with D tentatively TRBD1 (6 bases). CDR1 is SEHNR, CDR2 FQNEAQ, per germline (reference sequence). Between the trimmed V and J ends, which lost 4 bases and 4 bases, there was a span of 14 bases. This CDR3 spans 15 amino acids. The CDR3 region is CASSSSGTLNQPQHF. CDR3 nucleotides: TGTGCCAGCAGCTCCTCCGGGACATTGAATCAGCCCCAGCATTTT.

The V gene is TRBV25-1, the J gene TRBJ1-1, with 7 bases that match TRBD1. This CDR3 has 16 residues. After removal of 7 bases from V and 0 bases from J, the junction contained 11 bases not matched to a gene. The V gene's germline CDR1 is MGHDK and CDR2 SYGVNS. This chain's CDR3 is CASKGTALTVNTEAFF. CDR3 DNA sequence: TGTGCCAGCAAAGGGACAGCATTGACCGTGAACACTGAAGCTTTCTTT.

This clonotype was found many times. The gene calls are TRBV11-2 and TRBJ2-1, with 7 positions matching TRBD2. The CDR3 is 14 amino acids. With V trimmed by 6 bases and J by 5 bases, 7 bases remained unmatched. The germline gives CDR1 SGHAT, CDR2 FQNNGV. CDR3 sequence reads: CASREAGKDNEQFF. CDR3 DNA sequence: TGTGCCAGCAGAGAAGCGGGAAAGGACAATGAGCAGTTCTTC.

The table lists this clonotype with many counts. The CDR3 nucleotides read TGTGCCACCAGCAGAGTCCCCGGACTAGCGGGAGGGCCCCAAGAGACCCAGTACTTC. This gives the protein CATSRVPGLAGGPQETQYF. The chain couples TRBV15 to TRBJ2-5; 15 bases align to TRBD2. Unmatched junction bases numbered 7, after V lost 1 base and J lost 1 base. The germline CDR1 and CDR2 sequences are LNHNV and YYDKDF (reference sequence). CDR3 length: 19 residues.

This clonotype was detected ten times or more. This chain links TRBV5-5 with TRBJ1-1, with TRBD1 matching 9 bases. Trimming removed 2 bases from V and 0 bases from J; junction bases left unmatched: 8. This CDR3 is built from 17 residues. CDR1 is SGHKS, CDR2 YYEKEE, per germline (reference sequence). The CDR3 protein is CASSFYGTGTMNTEAFF. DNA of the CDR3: TGTGCCAGCAGCTTTTACGGGACAGGGACGATGAACACTGAAGCTTTCTTT.

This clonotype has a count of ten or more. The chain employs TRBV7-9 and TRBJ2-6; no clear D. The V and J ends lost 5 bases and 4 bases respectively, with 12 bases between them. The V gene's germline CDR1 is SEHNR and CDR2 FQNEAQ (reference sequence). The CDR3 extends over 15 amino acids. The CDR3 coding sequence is TGTGCCAGCAGCCTAGGCCAGAACGGGGCCAACGTCCTGACTTTC. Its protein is CASSLGQNGANVLTF. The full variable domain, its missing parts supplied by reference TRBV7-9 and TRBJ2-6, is DTGVSQNPRHKITKRGQNVTFRCDPISEHNRLYWYRQTLGQGPEFLTYFQNEAQLEKSRLLSDRFSAERPKGSFSTLEIQRTEQGDSAMYLCASSLGQNGANVLTFGAGSRLTVL.

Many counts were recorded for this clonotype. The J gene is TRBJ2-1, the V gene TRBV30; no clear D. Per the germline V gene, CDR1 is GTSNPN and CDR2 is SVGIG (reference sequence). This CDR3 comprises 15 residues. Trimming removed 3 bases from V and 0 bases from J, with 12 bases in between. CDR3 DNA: TGTGCCTGGAGCGCGACCGGCGGCTCCTACAATGAGCAGTTCTTC. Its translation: CAWSATGGSYNEQFF. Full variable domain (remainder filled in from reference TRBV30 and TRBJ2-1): SQTIHQWPATLVQPVGSPLSLECTVEGTSNPNLYWYRQAAGRGLQLLFYSVGIGQISSEVPQNLSASRPQDRQFILSSKKLLLSDSGFYLCAWSATGGSYNEQFFGPGTRLTVL.

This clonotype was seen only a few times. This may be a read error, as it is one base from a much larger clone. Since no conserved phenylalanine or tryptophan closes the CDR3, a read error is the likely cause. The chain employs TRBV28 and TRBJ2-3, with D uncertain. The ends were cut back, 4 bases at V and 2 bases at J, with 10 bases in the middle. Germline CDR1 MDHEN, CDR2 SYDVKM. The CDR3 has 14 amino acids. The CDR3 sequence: CASSSFGVTDTQYS. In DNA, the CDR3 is TGTGCCAGCAGTTCGTTTGGGGTCACAGATACGCAGTATTCT.

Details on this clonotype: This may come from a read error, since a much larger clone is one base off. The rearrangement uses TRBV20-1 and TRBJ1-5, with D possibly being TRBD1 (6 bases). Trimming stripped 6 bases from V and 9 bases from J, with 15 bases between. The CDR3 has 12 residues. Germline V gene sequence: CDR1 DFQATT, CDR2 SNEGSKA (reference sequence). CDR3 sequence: CSAAGVRRPQHF. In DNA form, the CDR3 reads TGCAGTGCGGCAGGGGTAAGACGGCCCCAGCATTTT.

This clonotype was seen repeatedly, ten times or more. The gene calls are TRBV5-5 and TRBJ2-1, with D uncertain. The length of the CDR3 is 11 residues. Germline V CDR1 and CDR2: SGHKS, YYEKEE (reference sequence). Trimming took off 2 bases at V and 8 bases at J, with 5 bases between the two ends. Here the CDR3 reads CASSFADEQFF. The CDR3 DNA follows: TGTGCCAGCAGCTTTGCGGATGAGCAGTTCTTC. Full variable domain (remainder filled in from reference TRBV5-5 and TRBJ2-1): DAGVTQSPTHLIKTRGQQVTLRCSPISGHKSVSWYQQVLGQGPQFIFQYYEKEERGRGNFPDRFSARQFPNYSSELNVNALLLGDSALYLCASSFADEQFFGPGTRLTVL.

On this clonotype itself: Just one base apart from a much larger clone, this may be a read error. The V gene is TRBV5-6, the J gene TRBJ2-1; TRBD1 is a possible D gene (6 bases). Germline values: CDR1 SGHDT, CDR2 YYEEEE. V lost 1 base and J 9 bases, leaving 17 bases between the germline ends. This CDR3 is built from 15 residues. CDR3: CASSLRQGRVSEQFF. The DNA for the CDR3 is TGTGCCAGCAGCTTGCGGCAGGGGCGTGTCAGTGAGCAGTTCTTC.

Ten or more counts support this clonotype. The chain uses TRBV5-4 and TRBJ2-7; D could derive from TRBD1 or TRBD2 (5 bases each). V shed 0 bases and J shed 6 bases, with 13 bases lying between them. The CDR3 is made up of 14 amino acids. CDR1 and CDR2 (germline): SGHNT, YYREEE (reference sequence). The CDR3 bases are TGTGCCAGCAGCTTGGCCAATGGGGCGGGCGAGCAGTACTTC. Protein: CASSLANGAGEQYF.

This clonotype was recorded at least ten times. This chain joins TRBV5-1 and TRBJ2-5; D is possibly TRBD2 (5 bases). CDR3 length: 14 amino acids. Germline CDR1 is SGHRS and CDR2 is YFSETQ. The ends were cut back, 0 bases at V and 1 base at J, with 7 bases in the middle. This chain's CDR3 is CASSLASGQETQYF. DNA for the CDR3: TGCGCCAGCAGCTTGGCAAGCGGCCAAGAGACCCAGTACTTC.

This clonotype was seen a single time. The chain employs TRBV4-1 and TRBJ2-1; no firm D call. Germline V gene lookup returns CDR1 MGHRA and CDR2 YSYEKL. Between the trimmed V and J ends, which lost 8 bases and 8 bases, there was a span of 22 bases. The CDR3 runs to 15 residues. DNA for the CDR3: TGCGCCAGCCGCCCACTATCGGTAAATTTTTATGAGCAGTTCTTC. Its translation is CASRPLSVNFYEQFF.

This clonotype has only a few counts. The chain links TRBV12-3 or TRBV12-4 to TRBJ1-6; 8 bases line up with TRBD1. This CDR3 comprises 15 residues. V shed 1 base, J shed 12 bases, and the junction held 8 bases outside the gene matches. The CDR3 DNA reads TGTGCCAGCAGTTTAGGCCAGGGGGCAGTCGTACCCCTCCACTTT. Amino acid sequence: CASSLGQGAVVPLHF.

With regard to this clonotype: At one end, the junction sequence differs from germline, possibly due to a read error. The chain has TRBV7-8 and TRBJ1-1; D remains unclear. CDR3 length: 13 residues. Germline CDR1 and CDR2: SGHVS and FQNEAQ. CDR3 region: CASSFSANTVAFF. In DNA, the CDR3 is TGTGCTAGCAGCTTTTCTGCGAACACTGTAGCTTTCTTT. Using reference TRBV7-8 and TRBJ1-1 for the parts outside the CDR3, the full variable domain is GAGVSQSPRYKVAKRGQDVALRCDPISGHVSLFWYQQALGQGPEFLTYFQNEAQLDKSGLPSDRFFAERPEGSVSTLKIQRTQQEDSAVYLCASSFSANTVAFFGQGTRLTVV.

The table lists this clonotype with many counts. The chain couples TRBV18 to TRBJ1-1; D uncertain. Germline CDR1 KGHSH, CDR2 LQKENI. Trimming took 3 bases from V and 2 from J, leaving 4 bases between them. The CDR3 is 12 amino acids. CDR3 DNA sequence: TGTGCCAGCTCACCGTTAAACACTGAAGCTTTCTTT. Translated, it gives CASSPLNTEAFF.